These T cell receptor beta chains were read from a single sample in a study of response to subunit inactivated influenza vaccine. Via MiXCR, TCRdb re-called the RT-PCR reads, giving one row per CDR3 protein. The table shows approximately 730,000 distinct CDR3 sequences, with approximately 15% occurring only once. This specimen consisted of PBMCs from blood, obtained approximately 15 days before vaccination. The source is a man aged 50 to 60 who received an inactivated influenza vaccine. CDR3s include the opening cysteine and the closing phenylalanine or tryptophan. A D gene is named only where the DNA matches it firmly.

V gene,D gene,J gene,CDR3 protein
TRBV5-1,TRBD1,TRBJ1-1,CASSLEAAGGSAFF
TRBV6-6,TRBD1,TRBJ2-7,CASSDGTAKPEYF
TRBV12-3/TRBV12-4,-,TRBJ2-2,CASNQQGTGELFF
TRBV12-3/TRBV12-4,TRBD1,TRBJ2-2,CASSPRPTGVTGELFF
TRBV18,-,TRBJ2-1,CASSPRESFNEQFF
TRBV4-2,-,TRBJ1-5,CASSQTLGGNQPQHF
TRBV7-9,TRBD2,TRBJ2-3,CASSPRGTSGKHTQYF
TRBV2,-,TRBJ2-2,CASNRGLQTGELFF
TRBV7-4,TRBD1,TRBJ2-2,CASSFPPAYRGGTGELFF
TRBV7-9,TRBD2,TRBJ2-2,CASSLNVRTSLTGELFF
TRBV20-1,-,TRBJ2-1,CSARVGGHGRYNEQFF
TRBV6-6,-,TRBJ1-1,CASSPAGMGEAFF
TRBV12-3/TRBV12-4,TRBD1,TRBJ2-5,CASRPGQGSQTQYF
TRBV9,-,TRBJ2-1,CASSVERTTYNEQFF
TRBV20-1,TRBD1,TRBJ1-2,CSAPTLLDRRDGYTF
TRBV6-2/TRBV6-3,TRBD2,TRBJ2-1,CASSYGLDPYNEQFF
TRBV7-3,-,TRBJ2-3,CASSLTGRNPTDTQYF
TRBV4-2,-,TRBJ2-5,CASSQDRNRETQYF
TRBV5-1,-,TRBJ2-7,CASTEFRSPTYEQYF
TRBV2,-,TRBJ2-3,CASSESTTQYF
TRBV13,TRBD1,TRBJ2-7,CASSLGAGQGTYEQYF
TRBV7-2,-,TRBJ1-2,CASSSPYTGGFGYTF
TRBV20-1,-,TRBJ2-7,CSARDQAYEQYF